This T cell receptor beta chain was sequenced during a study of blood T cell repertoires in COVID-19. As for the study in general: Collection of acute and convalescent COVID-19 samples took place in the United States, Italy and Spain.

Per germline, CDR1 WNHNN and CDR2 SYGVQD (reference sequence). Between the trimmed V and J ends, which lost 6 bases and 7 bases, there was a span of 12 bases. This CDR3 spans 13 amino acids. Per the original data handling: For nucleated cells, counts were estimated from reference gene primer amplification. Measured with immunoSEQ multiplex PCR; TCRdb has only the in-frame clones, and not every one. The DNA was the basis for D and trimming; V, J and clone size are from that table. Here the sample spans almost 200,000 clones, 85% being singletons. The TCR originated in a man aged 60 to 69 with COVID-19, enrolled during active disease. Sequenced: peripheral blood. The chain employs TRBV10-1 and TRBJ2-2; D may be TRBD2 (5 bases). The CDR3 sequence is CASRYGIGGELFF. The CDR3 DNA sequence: TGCGCCAGCAGATACGGGATTGGCGGGGAGCTGTTTTTT.